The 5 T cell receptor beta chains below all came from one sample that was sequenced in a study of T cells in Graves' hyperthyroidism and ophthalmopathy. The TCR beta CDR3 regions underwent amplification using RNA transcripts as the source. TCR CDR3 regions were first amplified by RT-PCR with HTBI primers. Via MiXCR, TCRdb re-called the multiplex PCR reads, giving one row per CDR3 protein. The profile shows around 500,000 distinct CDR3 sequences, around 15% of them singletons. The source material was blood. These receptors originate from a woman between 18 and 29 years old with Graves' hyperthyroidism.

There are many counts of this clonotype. The CDR3 spells CASSQGLRDPYNEQFF. The CDR3, as DNA: TGTGCCAGCAGCCAAGGGTTACGGGACCCCTACAATGAGCAGTTCTTC. The rearrangement links TRBV3-1 to TRBJ2-1; D is possibly TRBD1 or TRBD2 (5 bases each). Germline V lookup: CDR1 LGHDT, CDR2 YNNKEL (reference sequence). This CDR3 has 16 residues. Between the trimmed V and J ends, which lost 1 base and 2 bases, there was a span of 12 bases.

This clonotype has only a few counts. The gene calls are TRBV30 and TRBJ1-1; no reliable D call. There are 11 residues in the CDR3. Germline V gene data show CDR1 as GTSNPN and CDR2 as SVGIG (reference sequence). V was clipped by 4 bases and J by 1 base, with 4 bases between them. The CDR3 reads CAWKKNTEAFF. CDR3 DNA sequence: TGTGCCTGGAAGAAGAACACTGAAGCTTTCTTT.

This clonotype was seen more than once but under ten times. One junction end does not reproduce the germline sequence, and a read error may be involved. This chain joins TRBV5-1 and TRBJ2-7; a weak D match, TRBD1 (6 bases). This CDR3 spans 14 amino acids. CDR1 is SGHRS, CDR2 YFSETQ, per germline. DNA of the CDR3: TGCGCCAGCGGCAAGGGACAAGAAACCTACGAGCAGTGCTTC. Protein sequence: CASGKGQETYEQCF.

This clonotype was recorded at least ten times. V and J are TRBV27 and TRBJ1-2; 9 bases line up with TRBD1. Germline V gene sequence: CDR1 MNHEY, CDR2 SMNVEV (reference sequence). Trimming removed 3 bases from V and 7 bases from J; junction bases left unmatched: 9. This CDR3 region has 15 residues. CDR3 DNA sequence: TGTGCCAGCAGTTTCGTACCGGGACAGGGAAGTGGCTACACCTTC. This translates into CASSFVPGQGSGYTF.

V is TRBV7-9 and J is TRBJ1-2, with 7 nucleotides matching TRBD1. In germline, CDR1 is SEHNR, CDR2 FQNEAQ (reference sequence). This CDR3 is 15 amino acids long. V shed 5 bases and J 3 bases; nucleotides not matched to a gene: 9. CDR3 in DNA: TGTGCCAGCAGCCCCACTCCGGGACAGCACTATGGCTACACCTTC. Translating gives CASSPTPGQHYGYTF.